The 8 T cell receptor beta chains given below trace back to one sample, sequenced in a study of long-term antiretroviral therapy in people with HIV. With survey level as its setting, the immunoSEQ assay was v3.0. Sequencing used immunoSEQ multiplex PCR; TCRdb keeps in-frame clones, though not all of them. The sample lists roughly 40,000 clones, 85% to 90% seen once, with around 4% in the top ten. The specimen was unsorted PBMCs, collected 1.2 years after starting antiretroviral therapy. The receptors stem from a woman aged 45 to 65 with HIV.

A few counts support this clone. J is TRBJ1-1 and V is TRBV7-8, with a tentative D call TRBD1 (6 bases). CDR3 length: 15 residues. Germline CDR1 SGHVS, CDR2 FQNEAQ. Deletions cut 3 bases from V and 3 bases from J, with 14 bases between. CDR3 protein: CASSLGAGGDTEAFF. CDR3 DNA: TGTGCCAGCAGCTTGGGGGCGGGGGGGGACACTGAAGCTTTCTTT.

The CDR3 nucleotides are TGTGCCAGCAGTCCGGAACAGGGAATTAGCACAGATACGCAGTATTTT. The encoded protein is CASSPEQGISTDTQYF. The chain links TRBV28 to TRBJ2-3; tentative D call: TRBD1 (6 bases). There are 16 residues in the CDR3. Germline loops: CDR1 MDHEN, CDR2 SYDVKM. V lost 5 bases and J 0 bases, leaving 15 bases between the germline ends. Full variable domain (missing parts from reference TRBV28 and TRBJ2-3): DVKVTQSSRYLVKRTGEKVFLECVQDMDHENMFWYRQDPGLGLRLIYFSYDVKMKEKGDIPEGYSVSREKKERFSLILESASTNQTSMYLCASSPEQGISTDTQYFGPGTRLTVL.

This clone was counted only a few times. V is TRBV6-5 and J is TRBJ2-7, with 7 bases that match TRBD2. From germline, CDR1 is MNHEY and CDR2 SVGAGI. The junction had 1 base not matched to a gene; V was cut back by 7 bases and J by 4 bases. This CDR3 is 11 amino acids long. For the CDR3, the DNA is TGTGCCAGCACGGGGGGATACGAGCAGTACTTC. Protein: CASTGGYEQYF.

The chain links TRBV27 to TRBJ2-3, with D perhaps TRBD2 (9 bases). Germline CDR1 is MNHEY and CDR2 is SMNVEV (reference sequence). The V end lost 6 bases, the J end lost 4 bases, and 17 bases lay between the germline ends. This CDR3 comprises 15 residues. The CDR3: CASRTGGLASDTQYF. DNA of the CDR3: TGTGCCAGCAGAACAGGGGGACTAGCATCAGATACGCAGTATTTT.

The rearrangement uses TRBV30 and TRBJ1-6, with 9 bases identical to TRBD1. V trimming: 7 bases; J trimming: 10 bases; junction bases outside the gene matches: 8. Germline lookup yields CDR1 GTSNPN and CDR2 SVGIG (reference sequence). The CDR3 contains 13 residues. As DNA, the CDR3 is TGTGCCTTTACGGGACAGGGATACTCACCCCTCCACTTT. This codes for CAFTGQGYSPLHF.

This chain uses TRBV20-1 with TRBJ1-4, with D tentatively TRBD1 (5 bases). Germline V gene data show CDR1 as DFQATT and CDR2 as SNEGSKA (reference sequence). Trimming shortened V by 3 bases and J by 7 bases, and 6 bases separated the two germline ends. There are 11 residues in the CDR3. The CDR3: CSASGGEKLFF. The CDR3, as DNA: TGCAGTGCTAGCGGGGGTGAAAAACTGTTTTTT.

The gene calls are TRBV6-1 and TRBJ1-1; D remains ambiguous. Trimming took off 4 bases at V and 1 base at J, with 7 bases between the two ends. Germline V lookup: CDR1 MNHNS, CDR2 SASEGT. The CDR3 sequence is 13 residues long. The CDR3 reads CASSGRENTEAFF. The CDR3 DNA sequence: TGTGCCAGCAGTGGAAGGGAGAACACTGAAGCTTTCTTT.

The chain uses TRBV7-2 and TRBJ1-4, with D tentatively TRBD1 (5 bases). The CDR3 length is 15 residues. V dropped 3 bases and J dropped 4 bases, with 12 bases sitting between them. Germline V gives CDR1 SGHTA, CDR2 FQGNSA. CDR3 residues: CASSLMGGNNEKLFF. CDR3 nucleotide sequence: TGTGCCAGCAGCTTGATGGGGGGGAATAATGAAAAACTGTTTTTT.